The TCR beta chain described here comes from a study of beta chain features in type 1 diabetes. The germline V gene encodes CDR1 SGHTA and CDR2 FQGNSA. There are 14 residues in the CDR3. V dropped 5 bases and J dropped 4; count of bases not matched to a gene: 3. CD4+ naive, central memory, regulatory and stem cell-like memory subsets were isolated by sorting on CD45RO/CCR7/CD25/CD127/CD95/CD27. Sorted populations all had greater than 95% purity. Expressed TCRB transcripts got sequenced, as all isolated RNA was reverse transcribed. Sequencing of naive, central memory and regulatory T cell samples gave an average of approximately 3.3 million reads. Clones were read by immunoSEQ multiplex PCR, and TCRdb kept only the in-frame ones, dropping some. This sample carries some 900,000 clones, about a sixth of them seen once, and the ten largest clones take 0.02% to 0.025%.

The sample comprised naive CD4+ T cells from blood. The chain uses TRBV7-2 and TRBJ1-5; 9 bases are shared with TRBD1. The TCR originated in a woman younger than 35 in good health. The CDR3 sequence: CASSRQGENQPQHF. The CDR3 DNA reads TGTGCCAGCAGCCGACAGGGGGAAAATCAGCCCCAGCATTTT.